This is a list of T cell receptor beta chains from one sample in a study of blood T cell repertoires in COVID-19. Generated by immunoSEQ multiplex PCR, the TCRdb table keeps only in-frame clones and is missing some. The sample lists about 120,000 clones; 60% to 85% were seen once. What was sequenced was peripheral blood. All receptors come from a man between 70 and 80 years old with acute or convalescent COVID-19. Each CDR3 is given with its conserved first and last residue. The D gene is left open where the match is weak. Clone size, where shown, is once, few, many, or a class for clones that have expanded.

d_gene	j_gene	v_gene	abundance	CDR3aa	CDR3nt
TRBD2	TRBJ2-1	TRBV30	-	CAWKGAGGEYNEQFF	TGTGCCTGGAAAGGAGCGGGAGGGGAATACAATGAGCAGTTCTTC
TRBD1	TRBJ2-7	TRBV5-8	-	CASSLWQGVYEQYF	TGTGCCAGCAGCTTGTGGCAGGGGGTCTACGAGCAGTACTTC
TRBD1	TRBJ1-5	TRBV5-1	-	CASSLGGQGNQPQHF	TGCGCCAGCAGCTTAGGGGGACAGGGCAATCAGCCCCAGCATTTT
-	TRBJ2-1	TRBV30	-	CAWRTSYNEQFF	TGTGCCTGGAGGACTTCGTACAATGAGCAGTTCTTC
TRBD1	TRBJ1-1	TRBV18	-	CASSPPAGGSTEAFF	TGTGCCAGCTCACCACCGGCAGGGGGAAGCACTGAAGCTTTCTTT
TRBD1	TRBJ2-7	TRBV28	few	CASSRGTGLDEQYF	TGTGCCAGCAGCAGAGGGACAGGGCTCGACGAGCAGTACTTC
-	TRBJ2-7	TRBV14	-	CASSQESKSYEQYF	TGTGCCAGCAGCCAAGAGTCAAAATCCTACGAGCAGTACTTC
-	TRBJ2-3	TRBV30	-	CAWGLASTDTQYF	TGTGCCTGGGGCCTAGCTAGCACAGATACGCAGTATTTT
-	TRBJ2-7	TRBV7-3	-	CASSFWNSAYEQYF	TGTGCCAGCAGCTTTTGGAATAGCGCCTACGAGCAGTACTTC
TRBD1	TRBJ2-7	TRBV5-1	few	CASSADRGQVSSAQQYF	TGCGCCAGCAGCGCGGACAGGGGGCAAGTTTCGTCGGCTCAGCAGTACTTC
-	TRBJ2-7	TRBV11-3	-	CASSLDGDGTSEQYF	TGTGCCAGCAGCTTAGATGGGGACGGGACTTCCGAGCAGTACTTC
TRBD1	TRBJ2-3	TRBV20-1	-	CSASTGADTQYF	TGCAGTGCGAGTACAGGGGCCGATACGCAGTATTTT
TRBD2	TRBJ2-5	TRBV6-5	-	CASRRGSQETQYF	TGTGCCAGCAGGCGGGGGTCTCAAGAGACCCAGTACTTC
-	TRBJ1-4	TRBV5-1	-	CASSLYDRSINEKLFF	TGCGCCAGCAGCTTGTATGACAGAAGTATTAATGAAAAACTGTTTTTT
-	TRBJ1-1	TRBV18	-	CASSLGLSRVNTEAFF	TGTGCCAGCTCCCTGGGACTGTCGAGAGTGAACACTGAAGCTTTCTTT
-	TRBJ2-3	TRBV24-1	-	CATSDHIPSADTQYF	TGTGCCACCAGTGACCATATTCCTAGCGCCGATACGCAGTATTTT
-	TRBJ1-6	TRBV19	-	CASSIDPGHNSPLHF	TGTGCCAGTAGTATAGACCCAGGGCATAATTCACCCCTCCACTTT
TRBD1	TRBJ1-2	TRBV19	-	CASSMTGGVSGYTF	TGTGCCAGTAGTATGACAGGGGGCGTCAGTGGCTACACCTTC
TRBD2	TRBJ2-2	TRBV7-7	-	CASSPGLADTGELFF	TGTGCCAGCAGCCCTGGACTAGCGGACACCGGGGAGCTGTTTTTT
TRBD2	TRBJ2-1	TRBV27	once	CASSGLAGGAHNEQFF	TGTGCCAGCAGCGGACTAGCGGGAGGGGCGCACAATGAGCAGTTCTTC